This passage covers 17 T cell receptor beta chains from one sample sequenced in a study of blood T cell repertoires in COVID-19. The repertoire was sequenced with immunoSEQ multiplex PCR; TCRdb's copy has only in-frame clones and lacks some. The sample has around 130,000 clones; around 86% are singletons. The sample taken for sequencing was peripheral blood. These receptors all come from a man aged 35-49 years with active or convalescent COVID-19.

The chain combines TRBV6-2 or TRBV6-3 with TRBJ1-6; 7 bases line up with TRBD1. Germline CDR1 MNHEY, CDR2 SVGEGT. This CDR3 has 18 amino acids. After removal of 2 bases from V and 7 bases from J, the junction contained 14 bases not matched to a gene. The CDR3 nucleotides read TGTGCCAGCAGTTACCCCGCCGCCCCGGTCAGGGGGAATTCACCCCTCCACTTT. Encoded protein: CASSYPAAPVRGNSPLHF.

This sequence joins TRBV7-2 and TRBJ1-5, with TRBD1 identical over 8 bases. In germline, CDR1 is SGHTA, CDR2 FQGNSA. Trimming removed 1 base from V and 3 bases from J; junction bases left unmatched: 8. This CDR3 has 17 amino acids. This chain's CDR3 is CASSLVSQGASNQPQHF. CDR3 in DNA: TGTGCCAGCAGCTTAGTCTCCCAGGGGGCATCCAATCAGCCCCAGCATTTT. Combining the CDR3 with reference TRBV7-2 and TRBJ1-5 gives the whole variable domain GAGVSQSPSNKVTEKGKDVELRCDPISGHTALYWYRQSLGQGLEFLIYFQGNSAPDKSGLPSDRFSAERTGGSVSTLTIQRTQQEDSAVYLCASSLVSQGASNQPQHFGDGTRLSIL.

This rearrangement joins TRBV5-1 to TRBJ2-7; TRBD2 matches 7 bases. Germline V CDR1 and CDR2: SGHRS, YFSETQ. The CDR3 totals 15 residues. Trimming at V came to 4 bases and at J to 4 bases, leaving 11 bases not matched to a gene. Here the CDR3 DNA reads TGCGCCAGCAGCCCAGGACTAGAATTAGGGTACGAGCAGTACTTC. This sequence encodes CASSPGLELGYEQYF.

The chain uses TRBV11-1 and TRBJ2-7; possible D gene TRBD1, 6 bases. CDR3 length equals 16 residues. In germline, CDR1 is SGHAT, CDR2 FQDESV (reference sequence). Trimming removed 2 bases at V and 0 bases at J, with 14 bases between. CDR3 protein: CASSLLAGDNSYEQYF. The CDR3 DNA sequence: TGTGCCAGCAGCTTACTGGCAGGGGATAACTCCTACGAGCAGTACTTC.

This clone occurred a few times. The CDR3 is CASSAREGQNSPLHF. Written as DNA, the CDR3 is TGTGCCAGCAGCGCGCGGGAAGGGCAGAATTCACCCCTCCACTTT. The chain has TRBV11-2 and TRBJ1-6; no firm D call. Germline CDR1 is SGHAT and CDR2 is FQNNGV. The CDR3 spans 15 residues. Deletions cut 5 bases from V and 7 bases from J, with 15 bases between.

This clone has a single count. J is TRBJ1-3 and V is TRBV7-9; TRBD1 matches 7 bases. Trimming cost V 6 bases and J 4 bases; bases outside gene matches: 6. CDR3 length: 14 amino acids. CDR1 and CDR2 from the germline V gene are SEHNR and FQNEAQ (reference sequence). In nucleotides, the CDR3 is TGTGCCAGCAGATCCGACAGGGACGGAAACACCATATATTTT. Amino acids: CASRSDRDGNTIYF.

This sequence joins TRBV25-1 and TRBJ1-1; 7 bases match TRBD1. Germline V gene sequence: CDR1 MGHDK, CDR2 SYGVNS. J was trimmed by 1 base and V by 5 bases; bases with no gene match: 7. The CDR3 covers 15 residues. CDR3 sequence reads: CASSQGGGRNTEAFF. The CDR3, as DNA: TGTGCCAGCAGTCAGGGGGGTGGGAGGAACACTGAAGCTTTCTTT.

This chain links TRBV9 with TRBJ1-4; D remains unclear. Germline V CDR1 and CDR2: SGDLS, YYNGEE. The CDR3 consists of 14 residues. V was pared by 4 bases and J by 4 bases, with 11 bases between. The CDR3 here is CASSPSLGNEKLFF. CDR3 bases: TGTGCCAGCAGCCCTTCACTAGGTAATGAAAAACTGTTTTTT.

The V call is TRBV10-3, the J call TRBJ2-1, with 15 bases identical to TRBD2. This CDR3 has 18 amino acids. V lost 5 bases and J lost 6; bases outside the gene matches: 11. The V gene's germline CDR1 is ENHRY and CDR2 SYGVKD. CDR3 DNA: TGTGCCATCAGTCCGGGACTAGCGGGGGGTCGGTTTCGCAATGAGCAGTTCTTC. This translates into CAISPGLAGGRFRNEQFF.

This chain uses TRBV30 with TRBJ2-7, with D possibly being TRBD1 (6 bases). The CDR3 totals 13 residues. V lost 1 base and J 0 bases, leaving 7 bases between the germline ends. Germline V CDR1 and CDR2: GTSNPN, SVGIG (reference sequence). The DNA of the CDR3 is TGTGCCTGGAGTGGGGACAACTCCTACGAGCAGTACTTC. It codes for CAWSGDNSYEQYF. Looking up the rest from reference TRBV30 and TRBJ2-7 gives the full variable domain: SQTIHQWPATLVQPVGSPLSLECTVEGTSNPNLYWYRQAAGRGLQLLFYSVGIGQISSEVPQNLSASRPQDRQFILSSKKLLLSDSGFYLCAWSGDNSYEQYFGPGTRLTVT.

The chain links TRBV18 to TRBJ1-1, with D perhaps matching TRBD1 (5 bases). The V end was cut by 3 bases, the J end by 4 bases, with 15 bases between. This CDR3 has 15 residues. From germline, CDR1 is KGHSH and CDR2 LQKENI. DNA of the CDR3: TGTGCCAGCTCACCGGGGCAACAGGAAGTCACTGAAGCTTTCTTT. This codes for CASSPGQQEVTEAFF.

J is TRBJ2-2 and V is TRBV6-2 or TRBV6-3; 9 bases fit TRBD2. J lost 4 bases, V lost 3 bases, and 6 bases had no gene match. Looked up from germline, CDR1 is MNHEY and CDR2 is SVGEGT. This CDR3 is 16 amino acids long. For the CDR3, the DNA is TGTGCCAGCAGTTATGGCGGGGGGGCGATCACCGGGGAGCTGTTTTTT. It codes for CASSYGGGAITGELFF.

The V and J genes are TRBV4-3 and TRBJ2-7; D not resolved. Trimming removed 0 bases at V and 3 bases at J, with 15 bases between. The CDR3 sequence is 16 residues long. Germline CDR1 is LGHNA and CDR2 is YSLEER. The CDR3 DNA sequence: TGCGCCAGCAGCCAAGAATTCGGGTTGGCCAACTACGAGCAGTACTTC. Protein product: CASSQEFGLANYEQYF.

This clone was observed once. This rearrangement joins TRBV7-2 to TRBJ1-2; the D gene is possibly TRBD1 (6 bases). Trimming shortened V by 2 bases and J by 5 bases, and 15 bases separated the two germline ends. Looked up from germline, CDR1 is SGHTA and CDR2 is FQGNSA. The CDR3 spans 15 residues. Here the CDR3 DNA reads TGTGCCAGCAGCTTATTAAGTCAGGGGACGTATGGCTACACCTTC. Translation gives CASSLLSQGTYGYTF.

V usage is TRBV6-6 and J usage is TRBJ2-1, with 7 bases aligning to TRBD2. The trim removed 6 bases at V and 10 bases at J, leaving 6 bases unmatched. Germline CDR1 is MNHNY and CDR2 is SVGAGI (reference sequence). The CDR3 is 12 amino acids. In DNA form, the CDR3 reads TGTGCCAGCAGGGAACCGGGAGGCGAGCAGTTCTTC. Its protein product is CASREPGGEQFF.

The rearrangement links TRBV13 to TRBJ2-5, with D possibly TRBD2 on 6 matching bases. This CDR3 is 15 amino acids long. Trimming stripped 4 bases from V and 5 bases from J, with 17 bases between. Germline-derived CDR1 and CDR2 are PRHDT and FYEKMQ (reference sequence). In nucleotides, the CDR3 is TGTGCCAGCAGCTCCACGCGGGACTCTCCGGAGACCCAGTACTTC. This gives the protein CASSSTRDSPETQYF.

V gene TRBV3-1 (or the pseudogene TRBV3-2) combines with J gene TRBJ1-4; no clear D gene. V was clipped by 4 bases and J by 5 bases, with 11 bases between them. The length of the CDR3 is 14 residues. CDR1 and CDR2 from the germline V gene are LGHDT and YNNKEL (reference sequence). The CDR3 nucleotides are TGTGCCAGCAGCCCCTGGGGAGGAAATGAAAAACTGTTTTTT. Its protein product is CASSPWGGNEKLFF.